This T cell receptor beta chain came from a study of PD-1 blockade in classical Hodgkin lymphoma. Study-wide points: The CD4+ diversity rise by C4D1 was clearest in complete responders.

With regard to this clone: Its antigen remains unknown.

Trimming took 3 bases from V and 0 from J, leaving 11 bases between them. Germline V gene sequence: CDR1 LGHNA, CDR2 YSLEER. The CDR3 has 15 amino acids. TCRdb's table, derived via immunoSEQ multiplex PCR, lists solely in-frame clones and lacks some. Among over 70,000 clones listed, roughly nine tenths were seen once. The patients all showed relapse after autologous stem cell transplantation, while their brentuximab vedotin exposure varied. The clonotype originates from a human donor with classical Hodgkin lymphoma. The sample here was peripheral blood mononuclear cells (PBMCs), taken at baseline. The J gene is TRBJ1-1, the V gene TRBV4-3, with a weak D call TRBD1 (5 bases). The CDR3 DNA reads as TGCGCCAGCAGCCAGGGGGACGGGATGAACACTGAAGCTTTCTTT. The encoded protein is CASSQGDGMNTEAFF.